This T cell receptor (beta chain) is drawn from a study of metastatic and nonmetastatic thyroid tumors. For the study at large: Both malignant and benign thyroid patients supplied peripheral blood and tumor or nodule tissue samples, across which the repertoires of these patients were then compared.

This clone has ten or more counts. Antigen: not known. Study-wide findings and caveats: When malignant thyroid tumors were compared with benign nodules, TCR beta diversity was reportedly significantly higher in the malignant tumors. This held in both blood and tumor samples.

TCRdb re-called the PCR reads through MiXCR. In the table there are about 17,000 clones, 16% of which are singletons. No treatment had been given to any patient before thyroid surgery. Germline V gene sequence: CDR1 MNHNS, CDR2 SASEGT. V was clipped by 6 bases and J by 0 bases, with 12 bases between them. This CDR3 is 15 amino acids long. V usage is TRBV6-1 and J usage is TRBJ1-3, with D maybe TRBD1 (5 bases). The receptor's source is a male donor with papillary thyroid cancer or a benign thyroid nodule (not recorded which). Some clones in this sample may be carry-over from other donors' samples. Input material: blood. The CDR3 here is CASSKGPISGNTIYF. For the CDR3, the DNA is TGTGCCAGCAGCAAGGGACCGATCTCTGGAAACACCATATATTTT.